This T cell receptor beta chain was recorded in a study of beta chain features in type 1 diabetes. Points on this clone: Other DNA variants within this sample encode the same CDR3.

The authors reverse transcribed all of the isolated RNA, so sequencing captured expressed TCRB transcripts. TCRdb's copy holds only in-frame clones and misses some; the assay was immunoSEQ multiplex PCR. The sample records 970,000 or so clones, about 17% being singletons. There are 15 residues in the CDR3. Trimming cost V 5 bases and J 2 bases; bases outside gene matches: 8. Germline V gene data show CDR1 as MDHEN and CDR2 as SYDVKM. This chain uses TRBV28 with TRBJ1-2, with 7 bases that match TRBD1. Material: naive CD4+ T cells from blood. The sequence was collected from a woman aged 18-29 years in good health. CDR3 sequence (DNA): TGTGCCAGCAGTCTACCCCAGGGGGGAAACTATGGCTACACCTTC. Residues: CASSLPQGGNYGYTF.